These 26 T cell receptor beta chains were sequenced from one sample in a study of radiotherapy plus CTLA-4 blockade in lung cancer. Produced via immunoSEQ multiplex PCR; TCRdb's table is partial and in-frame only. This table has some 92,000 clones, 82% appearing once. The sample consisted of peripheral blood, taken from a patient treated with radiotherapy plus ipilimumab. The origin of the receptors is a human donor with non-small cell lung cancer who had a partial response to radiotherapy plus ipilimumab.

This sequence joins TRBV6-1 and TRBJ1-4; TRBD1 is a possible D gene (5 bases). V was pared by 4 bases and J by 8 bases, with 11 bases between. CDR1 is MNHNS and CDR2 is SASEGT in the germline V gene. The CDR3 length is 13 residues. The CDR3 loop is CASSVQGQEKLFF. CDR3 in DNA: TGTGCCAGCAGTGTGCAGGGTCAGGAAAAACTGTTTTTT.

This CDR3 is CASSPSLLAGLYEQYF. For the CDR3, the DNA is TGTGCCAGCAGCCCCTCCCTACTAGCGGGGCTCTACGAGCAGTACTTC. J is TRBJ2-7 and V is TRBV7-2, with 10 bases identical to TRBD2. This CDR3 has 16 amino acids. V shed 5 bases, J shed 3 bases, and the junction held 10 bases outside the gene matches. The V gene's germline CDR1 is SGHTA and CDR2 FQGNSA.

As to this clone: Within the sample, other DNA sequences also encode this same CDR3. V and J are TRBV5-1 and TRBJ2-5; TRBD1 matches 7 bases. Per the germline V gene, CDR1 is SGHRS and CDR2 is YFSETQ. V lost 1 base, J lost 5 bases, and 8 bases stayed unmatched. CDR3 length: 15 amino acids. The CDR3 coding sequence is TGCGCCAGCAGCTTGTTGACCGGGACAGAGGAGACCCAGTACTTC. It translates to CASSLLTGTEETQYF.

As DNA, the CDR3 is TGTGCCTGGAGTGGACAGGCGCAAAACTATGGCTACACCTTC. Translating gives CAWSGQAQNYGYTF. The gene calls are TRBV30 and TRBJ1-2, with D perhaps matching TRBD1 (6 bases). The V gene lost 1 base and the J gene lost 2 bases, with 11 bases spanning the gap. Germline loops: CDR1 GTSNPN, CDR2 SVGIG (reference sequence). The CDR3 covers 14 residues.

The chain carries TRBV7-8 and TRBJ1-4; a possible D gene is TRBD1 (6 bases). Trimming pared 1 base from V and 13 bases from J, leaving 16 bases between. CDR3 length: 14 amino acids. Germline-derived CDR1 and CDR2 are SGHVS and FQNEAQ. The CDR3 protein is CASSLDGRGSGLFF. The CDR3 nucleotides read TGTGCCAGCAGCTTAGATGGCAGGGGAAGCGGACTGTTTTTT.

This clone was picked up one time. V usage is TRBV5-1 and J usage is TRBJ1-3, with D possibly matching TRBD1 (5 bases). The CDR3 totals 17 residues. Germline CDR1 and CDR2: SGHRS and YFSETQ. The V gene lost 0 bases and the J gene lost 0 bases, with 13 bases spanning the gap. The CDR3 bases are TGCGCCAGCAGCTTGGGTCTGGGGCCGAACTCTGGAAACACCATATATTTT. It yields the protein CASSLGLGPNSGNTIYF.

This clone has more than one count but fewer than ten. In the same sample, other DNA sequences code for this CDR3. DNA of the CDR3: TGTGCCAGCAGCTTGGGAGCCTACGAGCAGTACTTC. The encoded protein is CASSLGAYEQYF. This chain links TRBV5-6 with TRBJ2-7; no definite D call. CDR1 is SGHDT, CDR2 YYEEEE, per germline. Between the trimmed V and J ends, which lost 0 bases and 2 bases, there was a span of 3 bases. The CDR3 has 12 residues.

Comments on this clone: Other DNA sequences in this sample translate to the same CDR3. The chain carries TRBV10-3 and TRBJ1-1; 7 bases align to TRBD1. Trimming at V came to 6 bases and at J to 1 base, leaving 5 bases not matched to a gene. Germline V lookup: CDR1 ENHRY, CDR2 SYGVKD. The CDR3 is 14 residues long. The CDR3 protein is CAISGTGANTEAFF. The CDR3 DNA follows: TGTGCCATCAGCGGAACAGGGGCGAACACTGAAGCTTTCTTT.

The V gene is TRBV2, the J gene TRBJ2-7, with D perhaps TRBD1 (6 bases). Germline CDR1 reads SNHLY; CDR2 reads FYNNEI. The V gene lost 8 bases and the J gene lost 0 bases, with 11 bases spanning the gap. This CDR3 is 13 amino acids long. The CDR3 nucleotides read TGTGCCAGCCTCCGGGACAACTCCTACGAGCAGTACTTC. Its protein product is CASLRDNSYEQYF. The whole variable domain, filled in from reference TRBV2 and TRBJ2-7, reads EPEVTQTPSHQVTQMGQEVILRCVPISNHLYFYWYRQILGQKVEFLVSFYNNEISEKSEIFDDQFSVERPDGSNFTLKIRSTKLEDSAMYFCASLRDNSYEQYFGPGTRLTVT.

This clone was detected only once. The V gene is TRBV5-1, the J gene TRBJ1-1; TRBD1 agrees at 11 bases. CDR3 length: 15 amino acids. Looked up from germline, CDR1 is SGHRS and CDR2 is YFSETQ. The V and J ends lost 4 bases and 4 bases, in that order; junction bases with no gene match: 6. DNA of the CDR3: TGCGCCAGCAGCACCGGACAGGGGGCGGTCACTGAAGCTTTCTTT. It specifies CASSTGQGAVTEAFF.

Here the CDR3 DNA reads TGTGCCAGCAGTGGTTCGGGGGGGTTATATGGCTACACCTTC. Its protein product is CASSGSGGLYGYTF. V gene TRBV2 combines with J gene TRBJ1-2, with D maybe TRBD1 (5 bases). Germline V gene lookup returns CDR1 SNHLY and CDR2 FYNNEI. Trimming removed 4 bases at V and 5 bases at J, with 14 bases between. CDR3 length: 14 residues. The full variable domain, rest sourced from reference TRBV2 and TRBJ1-2, is EPEVTQTPSHQVTQMGQEVILRCVPISNHLYFYWYRQILGQKVEFLVSFYNNEISEKSEIFDDQFSVERPDGSNFTLKIRSTKLEDSAMYFCASSGSGGLYGYTFGSGTRLTVV.

The CDR3 region has the DNA TGTGCCATCAGTGAGTCCGGTGGGGAGCAGTACTTC. Amino acid sequence: CAISESGGEQYF. The genes are TRBV10-3 and TRBJ2-5, with D possibly being TRBD2 (5 bases). The germline CDR1 and CDR2 sequences are ENHRY and SYGVKD. The CDR3 is made up of 12 amino acids. Trimming took off 0 bases at V and 11 bases at J, with 10 bases between the two ends.

This sequence joins TRBV5-4 and TRBJ1-1, with D maybe TRBD1 (6 bases). CDR3 length: 15 amino acids. V lost 4 bases and J 8 bases, leaving 21 bases between the germline ends. CDR1 is SGHNT and CDR2 is YYREEE in the germline V gene (reference sequence). The CDR3 region has the DNA TGTGCCAGCAGCCGACCGGGGGCGGGGGGAAGAGAAGCTTTCTTT. It translates to CASSRPGAGGREAFF.

The rearrangement uses TRBV7-3 and TRBJ1-2; TRBD1 is a possible D gene (6 bases). Trimming removed 5 bases at V and 2 bases at J, with 9 bases between. The germline CDR1 and CDR2 sequences are SGHTA and FQGTGA. The CDR3 runs to 13 residues. In DNA form, the CDR3 reads TGTGCCAGCAGCCCGGACAGAAACTATGGCTACACCTTC. Its translation: CASSPDRNYGYTF.

J is TRBJ1-1 and V is TRBV27, with 7 bases fitting TRBD1. There are 16 residues in the CDR3. V was clipped by 5 bases and J by 4 bases; unmatched bases: 13. The germline V gene encodes CDR1 MNHEY and CDR2 SMNVEV (reference sequence). CDR3 bases: TGTGCCAGCAGTCCACTCTCAACCCGGACAGGCACTGAAGCTTTCTTT. The encoded protein is CASSPLSTRTGTEAFF.

The V and J genes are TRBV2 and TRBJ1-4; the match to TRBD1 covers 8 bases. The CDR3 is made up of 16 amino acids. From germline, CDR1 is SNHLY and CDR2 FYNNEI. Trimming at V came to 6 bases and at J to 3 bases, leaving 9 bases not matched to a gene. The CDR3 here is CASRPGQGKANEKLFF. Written as DNA, the CDR3 is TGTGCCAGCAGACCCGGACAGGGTAAGGCTAATGAAAAACTGTTTTTT. The full variable domain, its missing parts supplied by reference TRBV2 and TRBJ1-4, is EPEVTQTPSHQVTQMGQEVILRCVPISNHLYFYWYRQILGQKVEFLVSFYNNEISEKSEIFDDQFSVERPDGSNFTLKIRSTKLEDSAMYFCASRPGQGKANEKLFFGSGTQLSVL.

This clone was recorded once. The chain couples TRBV19 to TRBJ2-2; 7 bases align to TRBD2. V dropped 6 bases and J dropped 0; count of bases not matched to a gene: 13. CDR3 length equals 18 residues. Germline V gene sequence: CDR1 LNHDA, CDR2 SQIVND (reference sequence). The CDR3 sequence is CASSLIGGAGPNTGELFF. CDR3 DNA: TGTGCCAGTAGCCTGATCGGTGGAGCGGGACCGAACACCGGGGAGCTGTTTTTT.

The chain is built from TRBV7-8 and TRBJ2-7, with 9 bases matching TRBD1. The CDR3 has 16 residues. The germline CDR1 and CDR2 sequences are SGHVS and FQNEAQ. Losses at the gene ends were 1 base for V and 2 bases for J; bases not matched to a gene: 6. For the CDR3, the DNA is TGTGCCAGCAGCTTAGAGAGGACAGGGGACCCCTACGAGCAGTACTTC. Translating gives CASSLERTGDPYEQYF.

This clone appeared once. CDR3 nucleotide sequence: TGTGCCAGCGGCGCGGGCGGCGATGAGCAGTTCTTC. This encodes CASGAGGDEQFF. The chain has TRBV11-3 and TRBJ2-1; weak D call: TRBD2 (5 bases). V was trimmed by 8 bases and J by 8 bases, leaving 13 bases between them. CDR1 is SGHNT, CDR2 YENEEA, per germline. There are 12 residues in the CDR3.

The chain has TRBV5-6 and TRBJ2-1; D perhaps matches TRBD1 (6 bases). Germline loops: CDR1 SGHDT, CDR2 YYEEEE. This CDR3 region has 14 residues. V lost 3 bases, J lost 4 bases, and 11 bases lay in between. The CDR3 loop reads CASSSWTVYNEQFF. CDR3 DNA sequence: TGTGCCAGCAGCTCATGGACAGTATACAATGAGCAGTTCTTC.

The CDR3 here is CASSDGLAANTGELFF. In DNA form, the CDR3 reads TGTGCCAGCAGTGACGGGCTAGCGGCGAACACCGGGGAGCTGTTTTTT. J is TRBJ2-2 and V is TRBV2, with 7 bases identical to TRBD2. This CDR3 comprises 16 residues. The V gene's germline CDR1 is SNHLY and CDR2 FYNNEI. V shed 3 bases and J 0 bases; nucleotides not matched to a gene: 4. Full variable domain (remainder filled in from reference TRBV2 and TRBJ2-2): EPEVTQTPSHQVTQMGQEVILRCVPISNHLYFYWYRQILGQKVEFLVSFYNNEISEKSEIFDDQFSVERPDGSNFTLKIRSTKLEDSAMYFCASSDGLAANTGELFFGEGSRLTVL.

This chain links TRBV7-2 with TRBJ2-7; 7 bases line up with TRBD2. Germline CDR1 reads SGHTA; CDR2 reads FQGNSA. The junction had 10 bases not matched to a gene; V was cut back by 5 bases and J by 3 bases. CDR3 length: 15 residues. CDR3: CASSVSSGAYYEQYF. The CDR3 region has the DNA TGTGCCAGCAGCGTATCGAGCGGGGCATACTACGAGCAGTACTTC.

J is TRBJ1-1 and V is TRBV5-5, with D maybe TRBD1 (5 bases). CDR3 length: 13 residues. V was trimmed by 5 bases and J by 1 base, leaving 9 bases between them. CDR1 and CDR2 from the germline V gene are SGHKS and YYEKEE (reference sequence). Written as DNA, the CDR3 is TGTGCCAGCAGTTATGACAGGAACACTGAAGCTTTCTTT. It yields the protein CASSYDRNTEAFF.

Written as DNA, the CDR3 is TGTGCCAGTAGTATCTCGGGACTACATTCCCCTGGAAACACCATATATTTT. This encodes CASSISGLHSPGNTIYF. The gene calls are TRBV19 and TRBJ1-3, with D possibly TRBD1 on 5 matching bases. The V end lost 3 bases, the J end lost 2 bases, and 17 bases lay between the germline ends. Germline V gives CDR1 LNHDA, CDR2 SQIVND (reference sequence). The CDR3 is made up of 17 amino acids. Variable domain in full (rest from reference TRBV19 and TRBJ1-3): DGGITQSPKYLFRKEGQNVTLSCEQNLNHDAMYWYRQDPGQGLRLIYYSQIVNDFQKGDIAEGYSVSREKKESFPLTVTSAQKNPTAFYLCASSISGLHSPGNTIYFGEGSWLTVV.

V and J are TRBV18 and TRBJ1-5, with a possible D match to TRBD1 (6 bases). Germline CDR1 reads KGHSH; CDR2 reads LQKENI. The germline V and J ends were trimmed by 3 bases and 1 base, with 7 bases remaining between them. This CDR3 has 14 residues. CDR3 in amino acids: CASSPQGSNQPQHF. The CDR3 DNA sequence: TGTGCCAGCTCACCTCAGGGGAGCAATCAGCCCCAGCATTTT.

The chain uses TRBV11-3 and TRBJ2-3; tentative D call: TRBD2 (6 bases). Trimming left V 3 bases short and J 1 base short, with 8 bases between. CDR3 length equals 14 residues. Germline-derived CDR1 and CDR2 are SGHNT and YENEEA. In DNA form, the CDR3 reads TGTGCCAGCAGCTTTAGGGAGGGCACAGATACGCAGTATTTT. Its protein is CASSFREGTDTQYF.